This T cell receptor (beta chain) was captured by sequencing in a study of blood T cell repertoires in COVID-19. Across the whole study: COVID-19 samples, acute and convalescent, were from the United States, Italy and Spain. Nucleic acid was either cDNA or gDNA, and it came from T cells, B-cell-depleted T cells, or PBMCs.

After removal of 7 bases from V and 4 bases from J, the junction contained 13 bases not matched to a gene. This CDR3 has 17 residues. The germline V gene has CDR1 SEHNR and CDR2 FQNEAQ (reference sequence). Original data processing: The authors estimated nucleated cell counts from reference gene primer amplification. The protocol was immunoSEQ multiplex PCR, while the TCRdb copy is restricted to in-frame clones and leaves out a portion. From that table come the V and J calls and clone size; the DNA was used to work out D and trimming. Among roughly 250,000 clones, 65% to 80% were seen once, and the ten largest hold approximately 4%.

This sequence originates from a woman aged 40-49 years with active or convalescent COVID-19. This chain connects TRBV7-9 to TRBJ2-2; TRBD1 aligns across 9 bases. Sequencing input: peripheral blood. CDR3 sequence (DNA): TGTGCCAGCACCGCTCAGGGGGGACAGGGCGGCACCGGGGAGCTGTTTTTT. As protein: CASTAQGGQGGTGELFF.